The rows below give T cell receptor beta chains drawn from one sample of a study of T-cell reconstitution after alpha-beta-depleted transplantation in children. TCRdb ran MiXCR on the PCR reads and lists one entry per CDR3 protein. The table records 500,000 or so distinct CDR3 sequences, 9.5% to 12% of them present only once. The source material was PBMCs, mostly from graft donor cells, sampled 180 days after TCRalphabeta/CD19-depleted stem cell transplant. The receptors derive from a female patient between 2 and 15 years old who had a stem cell transplant for aplastic anemia, so the T cells may come from the graft donor. Each CDR3 is given with its conserved first and last residue. The D gene is left open where the match is weak.

>TRBJ1-1|.|TRBV4-2
CASSQERGDTEAFF
>TRBJ2-1|.|TRBV24-1
CATSDPTGGNWGEQFF
>TRBJ1-4|.|TRBV7-2
CASSLRGGARIEEKLFF
>TRBJ1-6|.|TRBV6-5
CASSYRLDSYNSPLHF
>TRBJ2-7|.|TRBV28
CASSWASGSYQGSIEQYF
>TRBJ2-1|TRBD1|TRBV4-3
CASSVHRGSYNEQFF
>TRBJ2-5|TRBD2|TRBV28
CASSLGVGGGPTQYF
>TRBJ1-5|.|TRBV3-1
CASSQGQSNQPQHF
>TRBJ2-2|.|TRBV20-1
CSATDRGPGTGELFF
>TRBJ2-3|.|TRBV21-1
CASSKAGRASTDTQYF
>TRBJ1-1|.|TRBV7-2
CASSLGGGWYTEAFF
>TRBJ1-3|.|TRBV6-4
CASGTQGAAGNTIYF
>TRBJ1-1|.|TRBV12-3/TRBV12-4
CASSLVHNTEAFF
>TRBJ2-7|.|TRBV27
CASSLSRVAPPNEQYF
>TRBJ2-1|.|TRBV10-3
CAISDTIQGPRGEQFF
>TRBJ2-2|.|TRBV24-1
CATSDGHRNWELFF
>TRBJ1-4|.|TRBV27
CASSFPGEKLFF
>TRBJ2-2|.|TRBV18
CASSPPQGNTGELFF
>TRBJ1-2|.|TRBV10-3
CAISPLPKRGSYTF
>TRBJ2-3|.|TRBV7-7
CASSQGFADTQYF
>TRBJ2-1|TRBD2|TRBV29-1
CSVEERLAGGYEQFF
>TRBJ2-7|.|TRBV12-3/TRBV12-4
CASTFGDRYEQYF
>TRBJ2-7|.|TRBV7-2
CASGASYEQYF
>TRBJ2-1|TRBD2|TRBV4-3
CASSQDKLAGVSEQFF
>TRBJ2-5|.|TRBV6-5
CASSYSGVKETQYF
>TRBJ2-2|.|TRBV7-9
CASSLVPGESVTGELFF
>TRBJ2-3|TRBD2|TRBV27
CASSRGLAGGLGTDTQYF
>TRBJ2-2|TRBD1|TRBV5-1
CASSYQGAIAGELFF
>TRBJ2-3|.|TRBV28
CASSLRGAGVDTQYF
>TRBJ2-1|.|TRBV7-6
CASLPLELELYNEQFF
>TRBJ1-5|.|TRBV6-5
CASSYGVSNQPQHF
>TRBJ2-7|TRBD2|TRBV7-2
CASSFSGRFPYEQYF
>TRBJ2-5|TRBD1|TRBV7-2
CASSPRTGLSGETQYF
>TRBJ2-7|TRBD1|TRBV7-8
CASSLSGQGANEQYF
>TRBJ2-7|TRBD2|TRBV7-9
CASSLVGLAESYEQYF
>TRBJ2-7|.|TRBV6-5
CASSYSAGYEQYF
>TRBJ1-5|.|TRBV18
CASSPGGPDNQPQHF
>TRBJ2-2|TRBD2|TRBV3-1
CASSYGTSGRTGELFF
>TRBJ2-1|TRBD2|TRBV7-2
CASSLLRSGSTEQFF
>TRBJ1-5|.|TRBV2
CASSDGRVSNQPQHF
>TRBJ2-6|.|TRBV7-2
CASSLVQGNAGANVLTF
>TRBJ2-1|TRBD2|TRBV15
CATSDWTSGSNEQFF